Only a few counts were recorded for the clone carrying this TCR beta chain. The antigen remains undetermined. The data derive from a study of T cell repertoires in cytomegalovirus infection. The wider study: In public TCR beta signatures, there were indications of both CMV infection and matching HLA type. Study results and caveats: Dominating the ex vivo response were TCR beta clonotypes that were CMV-specific and HLA-C-restricted. Summed frequency of public TCR beta families distinguished CMV carriers with the relevant HLA.

Trimming shortened V by 5 bases and J by 4 bases, and 12 bases separated the two germline ends. The CDR3 totals 14 residues. TCRdb passed the reads through MiXCR, listing each CDR3 protein once. Found here are approximately 200,000 distinct CDR3 sequences, 28% of them singletons; the top ten hold roughly 29%. This clonotype was sampled from a human donor in good health (CMV status not recorded). Some clones in this sample may be carry-over from other donors' samples. Sequencing was performed on PBMCs. The chain uses TRBV12-3 or TRBV12-4 and TRBJ1-5; D gene ambiguous. CDR3 bases: TGTGCCAGCAGTCCCTCGAATGGGAATCAGCCCCAGCATTTT. This sequence encodes CASSPSNGNQPQHF.